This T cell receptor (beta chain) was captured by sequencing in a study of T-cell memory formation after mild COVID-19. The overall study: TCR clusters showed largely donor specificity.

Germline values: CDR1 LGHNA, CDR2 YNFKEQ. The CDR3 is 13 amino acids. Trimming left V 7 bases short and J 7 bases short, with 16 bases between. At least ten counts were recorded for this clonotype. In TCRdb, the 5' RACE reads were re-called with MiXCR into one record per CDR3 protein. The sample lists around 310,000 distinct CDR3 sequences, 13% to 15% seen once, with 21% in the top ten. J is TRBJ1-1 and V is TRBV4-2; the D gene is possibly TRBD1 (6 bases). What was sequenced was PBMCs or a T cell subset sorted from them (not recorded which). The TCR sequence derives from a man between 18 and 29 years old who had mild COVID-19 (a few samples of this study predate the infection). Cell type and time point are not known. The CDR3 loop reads CASKGQLQSEAFF. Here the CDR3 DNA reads TGTGCCAGCAAAGGACAGCTACAAAGTGAAGCTTTCTTT.